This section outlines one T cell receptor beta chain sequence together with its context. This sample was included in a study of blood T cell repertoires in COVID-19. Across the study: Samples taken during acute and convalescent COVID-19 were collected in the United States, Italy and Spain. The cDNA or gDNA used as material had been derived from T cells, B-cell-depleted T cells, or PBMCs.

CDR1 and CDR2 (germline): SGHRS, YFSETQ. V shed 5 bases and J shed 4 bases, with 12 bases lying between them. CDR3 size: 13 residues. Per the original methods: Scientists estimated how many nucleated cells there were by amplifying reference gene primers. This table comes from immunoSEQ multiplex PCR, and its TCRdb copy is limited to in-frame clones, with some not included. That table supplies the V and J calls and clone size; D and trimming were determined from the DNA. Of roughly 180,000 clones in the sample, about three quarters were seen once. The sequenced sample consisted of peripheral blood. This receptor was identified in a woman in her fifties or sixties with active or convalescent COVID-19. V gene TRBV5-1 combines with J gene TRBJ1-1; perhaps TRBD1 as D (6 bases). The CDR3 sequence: CASRYRVGTEAFF. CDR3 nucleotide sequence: TGCGCCAGCAGATACAGGGTTGGCACTGAAGCTTTCTTT.